Listed here are 28 T cell receptor beta chains from one sample, sequenced in a study of blood T cell repertoires in COVID-19. TCRdb's table, derived via immunoSEQ multiplex PCR, lists solely in-frame clones and lacks some. The repertoire includes approximately 210,000 clones, 75% to 90% of them detected once, and around 4.8% sits in the top ten. The source material was peripheral blood. The receptors were gathered from a woman aged 40 to 50 with acute or convalescent COVID-19.

The CDR3 reads CASSQVGGDLDYGYTF. The CDR3, as DNA: TGCGCCAGCAGCCAAGTGGGGGGAGATTTGGACTATGGCTACACCTTC. This chain joins TRBV4-1 and TRBJ1-2; a weak D match, TRBD1 (5 bases). V lost 1 base, J lost 3 bases, and 15 bases lay in between. The CDR3 covers 16 residues. The germline CDR1 and CDR2 sequences are MGHRA and YSYEKL.

The chain uses TRBV6-1 and TRBJ1-2, with 9 bases fitting TRBD1. From germline, CDR1 is MNHNS and CDR2 SASEGT. This CDR3 is built from 16 residues. After removal of 1 base from V and 7 bases from J, the junction contained 10 bases not matched to a gene. This chain's CDR3 is CASSEGTGDYPTGYTF. In DNA form, the CDR3 reads TGTGCCAGCAGTGAAGGGACAGGGGATTACCCCACTGGCTACACCTTC.

This clone was picked up one time. The chain has TRBV3-1 (or the pseudogene TRBV3-2) and TRBJ1-2, with D possibly TRBD1 on 5 matching bases. The germline CDR1 and CDR2 sequences are LGHDT and YNNKEL (reference sequence). V shed 2 bases and J shed 5 bases, with 9 bases lying between them. The CDR3 extends over 13 amino acids. The CDR3 reads CASSQIQEYGYTF. CDR3 bases: TGTGCCAGCAGCCAAATACAGGAGTATGGCTACACCTTC.

V is TRBV19 and J is TRBJ1-2; TRBD1 agrees at 7 bases. The CDR3 is made up of 14 amino acids. CDR1 and CDR2 (germline): LNHDA, SQIVND (reference sequence). V was pared by 5 bases and J by 4 bases, with 7 bases of the junction left unmatched. The chain's CDR3 is CASSYRTGSYGYTF. CDR3 sequence (DNA): TGTGCCAGTAGTTATAGGACAGGCTCCTATGGCTACACCTTC.

This rearrangement joins TRBV11-2 to TRBJ1-1; D not certain. The CDR3 is 15 amino acids. CDR1 and CDR2 (germline): SGHAT, FQNNGV. V was cut by 2 bases and J by 1 base, with 11 bases left in between. The CDR3 bases are TGTGCCAGCAGCTTAAGCCACGCCGGGAACACTGAAGCTTTCTTT. Translation gives CASSLSHAGNTEAFF.

This rearrangement joins TRBV25-1 to TRBJ1-5; a weak D match, TRBD1 (6 bases). The CDR3 has 14 amino acids. Germline V gene lookup returns CDR1 MGHDK and CDR2 SYGVNS. V lost 10 bases to trimming and J lost 4 bases, with 17 bases between them. Here the CDR3 reads CAKLRDKRNQPQHF. CDR3 in DNA: TGTGCCAAACTCCGGGACAAAAGGAATCAGCCCCAGCATTTT.

The DNA of the CDR3 is TGTGCCAGCAGTCCCCTAGGGACAGAAAATTCACCCCTCCACTTT. This sequence encodes CASSPLGTENSPLHF. The chain combines TRBV2 with TRBJ1-6, with 7 bases fitting TRBD1. V lost 5 bases, J lost 7 bases, and 8 bases stayed unmatched. The CDR3 loop spans 15 amino acids. The germline CDR1 and CDR2 sequences are SNHLY and FYNNEI. The full variable domain, completed using reference TRBV2 and TRBJ1-6, is EPEVTQTPSHQVTQMGQEVILRCVPISNHLYFYWYRQILGQKVEFLVSFYNNEISEKSEIFDDQFSVERPDGSNFTLKIRSTKLEDSAMYFCASSPLGTENSPLHFGNGTRLTVT.

V is TRBV7-9 and J is TRBJ1-2; the D gene is possibly TRBD1 (5 bases). Germline CDR1 SEHNR, CDR2 FQNEAQ (reference sequence). This CDR3 has 15 residues. Trimming left V 2 bases short and J 0 bases short, with 10 bases between. The CDR3 sequence is CASSLTAGPNYGYTF. CDR3 in DNA: TGTGCCAGCAGCTTAACGGCAGGGCCTAACTATGGCTACACCTTC.

This clone was seen a few times. This sequence joins TRBV5-3 and TRBJ2-3; D is uncertain. TRBV5-3 counts as an open reading frame of uncertain function. CDR3 size: 17 residues. The germline V and J ends were trimmed by 1 base and 1 base, with 16 bases remaining between them. As DNA, the CDR3 is TGTGCCAGAAGCTTGAGATTTGAAGCTCCCTGCACAGATACGCAGTATTTT. Translation gives CARSLRFEAPCTDTQYF.

V gene TRBV9 combines with J gene TRBJ1-2, with D possibly being TRBD1 (6 bases). Trimming removed 0 bases from V and 2 bases from J, with 8 bases in between. This CDR3 has 14 amino acids. Per the germline V gene, CDR1 is SGDLS and CDR2 is YYNGEE. CDR3 residues: CASSVGTVNYGYTF. The CDR3 region has the DNA TGTGCCAGCAGCGTAGGGACAGTGAACTATGGCTACACCTTC.

This chain links TRBV4-1 with TRBJ2-3; 15 bases match TRBD2. Germline CDR1 and CDR2: MGHRA and YSYEKL. V was pared by 4 bases and J by 2 bases, with 16 bases of the junction left unmatched. The CDR3 is made up of 21 amino acids. The CDR3 protein is CASSLGRGTSGGPYLTDTQYF. The CDR3 coding sequence is TGCGCCAGCAGCCTCGGCCGGGGGACTAGCGGGGGGCCTTACCTCACAGATACGCAGTATTTT.

V and J are TRBV12-3 or TRBV12-4 and TRBJ1-2, with D hard to call. The CDR3 is 13 amino acids. The ends were cut back, 6 bases at V and 2 bases at J, with 10 bases in the middle. CDR3 sequence reads: CASSYDPNYGYTF. CDR3 coding DNA: TGTGCCAGCAGCTACGATCCGAACTATGGCTACACCTTC.

The rearrangement links TRBV3-1 (or the pseudogene TRBV3-2) to TRBJ1-3, with 7 positions matching TRBD1. CDR3 size: 13 residues. Germline-derived CDR1 and CDR2 are LGHDT and YNNKEL (reference sequence). DNA of the CDR3: TGTGGGACAGGTGAATTCTCTGGAAACACCATATATTTT. Protein product: CGTGEFSGNTIYF.

The genes are TRBV6-5 and TRBJ2-7; D is uncertain. Germline V gives CDR1 MNHEY, CDR2 SVGAGI. The CDR3 contains 13 residues. V gave up 6 bases and J gave up 4 bases, with 13 bases separating them. This CDR3 reads CASRTRHRYEQYV. CDR3 DNA sequence: TGTGCCAGCAGAACTCGACACCGATACGAGCAGTACGTC.

The rearrangement uses TRBV27 and TRBJ1-5, with 7 positions matching TRBD1. CDR1 MNHEY and CDR2 SMNVEV come from the germline V gene (reference sequence). The CDR3 totals 13 residues. Trimming removed 5 bases from V and 7 bases from J; junction bases left unmatched: 5. This chain's CDR3 is CASSPDRVQPQHF. The CDR3 DNA sequence: TGTGCCAGCAGTCCCGACAGGGTGCAGCCCCAGCATTTT.

The rearrangement joins TRBV5-8 to TRBJ1-1, with 9 bases aligning to TRBD1. After removal of 5 bases from V and 0 bases from J, the junction contained 5 bases not matched to a gene. The CDR3 loop spans 15 amino acids. Germline lookup yields CDR1 SGHTS and CDR2 YDEGEE. The CDR3 reads CASRRQGGMNTEAFF. In nucleotides, the CDR3 is TGTGCCAGCAGGCGACAGGGGGGGATGAACACTGAAGCTTTCTTT.

CDR3 protein: CASSLQGSSGNTIYF. The CDR3 DNA is TGCGCCAGCAGCTTACAGGGATCCTCTGGAAACACCATATATTTT. The chain joins TRBV5-1 to TRBJ1-3; maybe TRBD1 (6 bases). In germline, CDR1 is SGHRS, CDR2 YFSETQ. Trimming took off 2 bases at V and 0 bases at J, with 9 bases between the two ends. The CDR3 contains 15 residues. The entire variable domain, with the rest obtained from reference TRBV5-1 and TRBJ1-3, is as follows: KAGVTQTPRYLIKTRGQQVTLSCSPISGHRSVSWYQQTPGQGLQFLFEYFSETQRNKGNFPGRFSGRQFSNSRSEMNVSTLELGDSALYLCASSLQGSSGNTIYFGEGSWLTVV.

J is TRBJ2-3 and V is TRBV19, with a weak D call TRBD1 (6 bases). CDR3 length equals 17 residues. CDR1 and CDR2 from the germline V gene are LNHDA and SQIVND (reference sequence). V lost 4 bases, J lost 4 bases, and 21 bases lay in between. CDR3 in amino acids: CASSSDLQGTRADTQYF. Here the CDR3 DNA reads TGTGCCAGTAGTAGCGACTTACAGGGCACGAGGGCAGATACGCAGTATTTT.

This rearrangement joins TRBV10-3 to TRBJ1-1, with 10 bases that match TRBD1. V shed 7 bases and J 10 bases; nucleotides not matched to a gene: 6. The CDR3 contains 12 residues. Germline V gene data show CDR1 as ENHRY and CDR2 as SYGVKD. CDR3 sequence (DNA): TGTGCCATCAAAGAGGGACAGGGGAGAGCTTTCTTT. Translation gives CAIKEGQGRAFF.

The rearrangement joins TRBV19 to TRBJ1-2; no firm D call. Germline V CDR1 and CDR2: LNHDA, SQIVND (reference sequence). The CDR3 has 16 amino acids. The V end lost 3 bases, the J end lost 6 bases, and 20 bases lay between the germline ends. CDR3 DNA sequence: TGTGCCAGTAGTATGAGAGGAGGCCACATGATTGATGGCTACACCTTC. This codes for CASSMRGGHMIDGYTF.

This chain links TRBV7-3 with TRBJ2-2; D is possibly TRBD2 (5 bases). This CDR3 has 18 amino acids. V was trimmed by 1 base and J by 4 bases, leaving 19 bases between them. Germline V gene sequence: CDR1 SGHTA, CDR2 FQGTGA. The CDR3 nucleotides are TGTGCCAGCAGCTTAAGTTCCCGGACTTCATCGGGCACCGGGGAGCTGTTTTTT. Protein sequence: CASSLSSRTSSGTGELFF.

The sample holds a few counts of this clone. CDR3 in DNA: TGTGCCACCAGTGCAGGGACTAGCGGGGGGCAGAGCTCCTACAATGAGCAGTTCTTC. Translation: CATSAGTSGGQSSYNEQFF. The chain recombines TRBV24-1 with TRBJ2-1, with 15 bases fitting TRBD2. The CDR3 extends over 19 amino acids. V shed 5 bases, J shed 0 bases, and the junction held 7 bases outside the gene matches. Germline V gene sequence: CDR1 KGHDR, CDR2 SFDVKD.

CDR3 bases: TGTGCCAGCAGCCAGACTAGCGGGGGACCTTACAATGAGCAGTTCTTC. Protein: CASSQTSGGPYNEQFF. V is TRBV7-6 and J is TRBJ2-1; 12 bases are shared with TRBD2. Germline trimming cut 5 bases from V and 4 bases from J; bases unmatched to any gene: 6. The CDR3 contains 16 residues. Germline-derived CDR1 and CDR2 are SGHVS and FNYEAQ.

The V and J genes are TRBV6-5 and TRBJ1-6, with TRBD1 matching over 8 bases. This CDR3 has 14 amino acids. Germline V gene lookup returns CDR1 MNHEY and CDR2 SVGAGI. Trimming took 6 bases from V and 9 from J; bases not matched to a gene: 7. The CDR3 nucleotides are TGTGCCAGCAGATCCAGCAGGGGGCTTTCACCCCTCCACTTT. Amino acid sequence: CASRSSRGLSPLHF.

J is TRBJ1-4 and V is TRBV30; D not certain. The CDR3 is made up of 12 amino acids. Germline V CDR1 and CDR2: GTSNPN, SVGIG (reference sequence). Trimming took 7 bases from V and 9 from J, leaving 15 bases between them. CDR3 sequence: CASGGVGKKLFF. CDR3 in DNA: TGTGCCTCCGGCGGGGTAGGGAAAAAACTGTTTTTT.

The J gene is TRBJ1-1, the V gene TRBV29-1, with D possibly matching TRBD1 (6 bases). Germline loops: CDR1 SQVTM, CDR2 ANQGSEA. This CDR3 has 12 amino acids. The V gene lost 2 bases and the J gene lost 7 bases, with 11 bases spanning the gap. CDR3 in DNA: TGCAGCGTTGAACAGGTGGACAGTGAAGCTTTCTTT. Translating it yields CSVEQVDSEAFF.

The rearrangement uses TRBV15 and TRBJ1-5; D may be TRBD1 (6 bases). Germline CDR1 LNHNV, CDR2 YYDKDF (reference sequence). V was shortened by 0 bases and J by 4 bases, with 10 bases between the two germline ends. The CDR3 loop spans 15 amino acids. Written as DNA, the CDR3 is TGTGCCACCAGCAGAGATCTCGGACAGAATCAGCCCCAGCATTTT. It is translated as CATSRDLGQNQPQHF. The full variable domain, in which reference TRBV15 and TRBJ1-5 provide the parts outside the CDR3, is DAMVIQNPRYQVTQFGKPVTLSCSQTLNHNVMYWYQQKSSQAPKLLFHYYDKDFNNEADTPDNFQSRRPNTSFCFLDIRSPGLGDTAMYLCATSRDLGQNQPQHFGDGTRLSIL.

V gene TRBV11-2 combines with J gene TRBJ2-5; TRBD2 matches at 9 bases. Germline V gene lookup returns CDR1 SGHAT and CDR2 FQNNGV. The CDR3 runs to 17 residues. J was trimmed by 5 bases and V by 0 bases; bases with no gene match: 10. This CDR3 reads CASSLDVRGGALETQYF. Written as DNA, the CDR3 is TGTGCCAGCAGCTTAGATGTGCGCGGGGGGGCCTTGGAGACCCAGTACTTC.